The sequence of this T cell receptor (beta chain) was determined in a study of T cell responses to AZD1222 COVID-19 vaccine. The protocol was immunoSEQ multiplex PCR, while the TCRdb copy is restricted to in-frame clones and leaves out a portion. The sample has around 100,000 clones, around 84% seen once. Notes on this clone: Its antigen is not identified.

Points from the study as a whole: Without day 14 samples, only post-peak T cell repertoires were studied.

The sequenced sample was peripheral blood, obtained on day 0 of AZD1222 vaccination. This receptor was obtained from an adult in good health.

CDR3 nucleotides: TGTGCCAGCGTTAGGGGTAGTACAGATACGCAGTATTTT. Translation gives CASVRGSTDTQYF. The gene calls are TRBV28 and TRBJ2-3; D may be TRBD1 (5 bases). The CDR3 length is 13 residues. Germline V CDR1 and CDR2: MDHEN, SYDVKM. The V end was cut by 8 bases, the J end by 3 bases, with 12 bases between.